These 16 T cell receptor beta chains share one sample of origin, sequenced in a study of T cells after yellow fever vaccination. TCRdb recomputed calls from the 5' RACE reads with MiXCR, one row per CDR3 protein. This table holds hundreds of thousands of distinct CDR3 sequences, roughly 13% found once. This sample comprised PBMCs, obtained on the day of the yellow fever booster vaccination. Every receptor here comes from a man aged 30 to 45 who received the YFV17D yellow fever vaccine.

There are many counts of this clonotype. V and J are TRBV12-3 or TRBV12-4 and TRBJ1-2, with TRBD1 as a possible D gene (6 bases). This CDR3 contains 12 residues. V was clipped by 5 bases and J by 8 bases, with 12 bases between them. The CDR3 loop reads CASSHREGGYTF. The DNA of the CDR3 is TGTGCCAGCAGTCACAGGGAGGGGGGCTACACCTTC.

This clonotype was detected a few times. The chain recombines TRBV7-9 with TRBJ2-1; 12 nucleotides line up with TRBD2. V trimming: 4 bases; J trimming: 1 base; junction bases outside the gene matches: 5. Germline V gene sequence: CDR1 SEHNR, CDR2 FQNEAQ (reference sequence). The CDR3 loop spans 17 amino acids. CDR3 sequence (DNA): TGTGCCAGCAGCTCGACTAGCGGGAGAAATTCCTACAATGAGCAGTTCTTC. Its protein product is CASSSTSGRNSYNEQFF. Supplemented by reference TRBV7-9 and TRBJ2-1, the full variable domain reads DTGVSQNPRHKITKRGQNVTFRCDPISEHNRLYWYRQTLGQGPEFLTYFQNEAQLEKSRLLSDRFSAERPKGSFSTLEIQRTEQGDSAMYLCASSSTSGRNSYNEQFFGPGTRLTVL.

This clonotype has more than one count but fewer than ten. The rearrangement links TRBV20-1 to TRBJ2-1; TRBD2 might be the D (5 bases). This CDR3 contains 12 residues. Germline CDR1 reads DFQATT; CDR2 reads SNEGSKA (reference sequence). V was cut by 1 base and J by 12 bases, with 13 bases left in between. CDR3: CSARGTSVGQFF. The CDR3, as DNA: TGCAGTGCTAGAGGGACTTCCGTAGGGCAGTTCTTC.

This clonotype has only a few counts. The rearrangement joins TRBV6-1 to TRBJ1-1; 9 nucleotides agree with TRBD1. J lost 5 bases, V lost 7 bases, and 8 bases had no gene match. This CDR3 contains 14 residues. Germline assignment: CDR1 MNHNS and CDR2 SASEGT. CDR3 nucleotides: TGTGCCAGCAACGTAGGGACAGGGAAAACTGAAGCTTTCTTT. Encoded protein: CASNVGTGKTEAFF.

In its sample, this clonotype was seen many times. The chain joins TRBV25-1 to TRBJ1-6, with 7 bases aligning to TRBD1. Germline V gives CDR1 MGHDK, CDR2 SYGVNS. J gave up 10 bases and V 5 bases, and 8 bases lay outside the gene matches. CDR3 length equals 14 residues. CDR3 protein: CASSWREGGSPLHF. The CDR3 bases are TGTGCCAGCAGTTGGCGGGAAGGGGGCTCACCCCTCCACTTT.

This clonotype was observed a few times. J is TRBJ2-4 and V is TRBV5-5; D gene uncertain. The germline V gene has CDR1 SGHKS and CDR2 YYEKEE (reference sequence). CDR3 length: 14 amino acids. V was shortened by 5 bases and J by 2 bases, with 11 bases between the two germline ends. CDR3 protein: CASREGNTKNIQYF. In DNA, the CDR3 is TGTGCCAGCAGAGAAGGAAATACCAAAAACATTCAGTACTTC.

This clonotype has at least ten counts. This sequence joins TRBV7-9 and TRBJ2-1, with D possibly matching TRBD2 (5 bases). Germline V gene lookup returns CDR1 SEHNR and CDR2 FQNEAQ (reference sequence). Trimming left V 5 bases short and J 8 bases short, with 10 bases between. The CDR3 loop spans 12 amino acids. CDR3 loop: CASSGGGHEQFF. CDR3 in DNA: TGTGCCAGCAGCGGAGGCGGCCATGAGCAGTTCTTC.

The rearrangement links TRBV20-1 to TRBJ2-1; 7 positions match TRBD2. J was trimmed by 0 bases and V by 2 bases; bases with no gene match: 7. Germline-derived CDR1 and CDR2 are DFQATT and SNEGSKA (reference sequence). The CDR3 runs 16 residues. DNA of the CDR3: TGCAGTGCTAGAAGTTCCCGGGACTACTCCTACAATGAGCAGTTCTTC. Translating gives CSARSSRDYSYNEQFF.

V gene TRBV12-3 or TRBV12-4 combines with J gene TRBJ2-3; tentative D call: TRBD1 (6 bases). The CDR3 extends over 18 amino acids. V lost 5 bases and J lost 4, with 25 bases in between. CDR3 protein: CASSRQALPGWTADTQYF. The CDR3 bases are TGTGCCAGCAGTCGACAGGCTCTTCCCGGTTGGACTGCAGATACGCAGTATTTT.

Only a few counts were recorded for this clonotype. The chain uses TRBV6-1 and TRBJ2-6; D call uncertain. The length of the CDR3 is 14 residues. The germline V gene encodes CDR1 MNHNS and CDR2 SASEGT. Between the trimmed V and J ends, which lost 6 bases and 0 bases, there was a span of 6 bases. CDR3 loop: CASRKISGANVLTF. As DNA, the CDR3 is TGTGCCAGCAGGAAAATCTCTGGGGCCAACGTCCTGACTTTC.

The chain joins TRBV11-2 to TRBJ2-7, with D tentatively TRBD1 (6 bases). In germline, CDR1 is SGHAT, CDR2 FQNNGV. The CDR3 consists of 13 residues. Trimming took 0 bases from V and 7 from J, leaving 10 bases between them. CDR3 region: CASSLEQGLEQYF. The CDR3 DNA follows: TGTGCCAGCAGCTTAGAACAGGGATTAGAGCAGTACTTC.

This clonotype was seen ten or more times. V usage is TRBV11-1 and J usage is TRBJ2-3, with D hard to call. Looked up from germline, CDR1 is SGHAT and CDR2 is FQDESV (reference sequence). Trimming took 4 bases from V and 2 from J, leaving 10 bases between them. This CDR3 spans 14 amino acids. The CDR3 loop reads CASSSGRNTDTQYF. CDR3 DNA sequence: TGTGCCAGCAGCTCAGGACGGAACACAGATACGCAGTATTTT.

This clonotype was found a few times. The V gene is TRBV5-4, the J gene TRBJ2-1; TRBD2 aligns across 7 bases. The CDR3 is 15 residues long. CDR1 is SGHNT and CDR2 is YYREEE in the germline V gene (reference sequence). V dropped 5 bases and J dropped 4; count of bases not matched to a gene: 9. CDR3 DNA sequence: TGTGCCAGCAGACCCCGTCCTAGCGGATACAATGAGCAGTTCTTC. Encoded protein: CASRPRPSGYNEQFF.

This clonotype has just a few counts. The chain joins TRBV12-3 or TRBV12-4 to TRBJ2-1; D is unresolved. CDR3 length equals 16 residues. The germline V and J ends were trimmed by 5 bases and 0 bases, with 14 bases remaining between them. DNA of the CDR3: TGTGCCAGCAGTCCCGGTTCCCCGAGCTCCTACAATGAGCAGTTCTTC. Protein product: CASSPGSPSSYNEQFF.

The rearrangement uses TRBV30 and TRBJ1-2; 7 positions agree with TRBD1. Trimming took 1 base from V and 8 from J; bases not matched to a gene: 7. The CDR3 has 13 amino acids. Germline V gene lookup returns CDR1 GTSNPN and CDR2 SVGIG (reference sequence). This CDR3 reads CAWSAGTELGYTF. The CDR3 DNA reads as TGTGCCTGGAGTGCCGGGACAGAGTTGGGCTACACCTTC.

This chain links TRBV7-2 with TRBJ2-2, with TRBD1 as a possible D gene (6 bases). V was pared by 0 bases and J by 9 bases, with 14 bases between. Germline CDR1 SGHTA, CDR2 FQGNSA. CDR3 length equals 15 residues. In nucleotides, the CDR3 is TGTGCCAGCAGCTTAGCGGGACAAGCGACCCGGGAGCTGTTTTTT. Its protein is CASSLAGQATRELFF.